Each of the 5 T cell receptor beta chains below was sequenced from the same sample in a study of blood T cell repertoires in COVID-19. Produced via immunoSEQ multiplex PCR; TCRdb's table is partial and in-frame only. Here the sample spans about 280,000 clones, 82% being singletons. Sample: PBMCs or T cells enriched from blood (not recorded which). The origin of the receptors is a man between 40 and 49 years old who had been exposed to COVID-19.

The genes are TRBV9 and TRBJ1-1, with 9 bases lining up with TRBD1. The germline V gene encodes CDR1 SGDLS and CDR2 YYNGEE. The CDR3 spans 16 residues. The J segment lost 1 base and the V segment lost 2 bases, leaving 6 bases of the junction unmatched. In nucleotides, the CDR3 is TGTGCCAGCAGCGTGGGAACAGGGGGCGGGAACACTGAAGCTTTCTTT. Encoded protein: CASSVGTGGGNTEAFF.

The V gene is TRBV5-1, the J gene TRBJ1-2, with 7 bases fitting TRBD1. Germline CDR1 SGHRS, CDR2 YFSETQ. The ends lost 4 bases at V and 5 bases at J; junction bases unmatched: 5. The CDR3 has 13 amino acids. CDR3 protein: CASSTRTGYGYTF. Here the CDR3 DNA reads TGCGCCAGCAGCACCCGGACAGGATATGGCTACACCTTC.

The J gene is TRBJ1-6, the V gene TRBV29-1; no clear D gene. V lost 1 base to trimming and J lost 4 bases, with 11 bases between them. The CDR3 has 15 amino acids. Germline-derived CDR1 and CDR2 are SQVTM and ANQGSEA. The CDR3, as DNA: TGCAGCGTTGAAGGGTCCTTCACATATAATTCACCCCTCCACTTT. Its translation is CSVEGSFTYNSPLHF. The full variable domain, its missing parts supplied by reference TRBV29-1 and TRBJ1-6, is SAVISQKPSRDICQRGTSLTIQCQVDSQVTMMFWYRQQPGQSLTLIATANQGSEATYESGFVIDKFPISRPNLTFSTLTVSNMSPEDSSIYLCSVEGSFTYNSPLHFGNGTRLTVT.

The J gene is TRBJ2-1, the V gene TRBV19; D gene unclear. V dropped 7 bases and J dropped 0 bases, with 7 bases sitting between them. Germline loops: CDR1 LNHDA, CDR2 SQIVND (reference sequence). The CDR3 loop spans 13 amino acids. CDR3 bases: TGTGCCAGTAAACACCACTCCTACAATGAGCAGTTCTTC. It encodes CASKHHSYNEQFF.

This rearrangement joins TRBV6-5 to TRBJ2-2, with 7 bases aligning to TRBD2. CDR3 length: 15 amino acids. The germline gives CDR1 MNHEY, CDR2 SVGAGI. Trimming took 7 bases from V and 2 from J; bases not matched to a gene: 7. DNA of the CDR3: TGTGCCAGCAAATCTAGCGGATTAAACACCGGGGAGCTGTTTTTT. Amino acid sequence: CASKSSGLNTGELFF.